This T cell receptor (beta chain) was captured by sequencing in a study of T cells in Graves' hyperthyroidism and ophthalmopathy (dated by TCRdb to the late 2010s). Concerning the study at large: Peripheral blood was sampled at the time of initial diagnosis, prior to any treatment. A discovery cohort of roughly 96 patients, roughly 43 with Graves' ophthalmopathy and 57 with stable Graves' hyperthyroidism, was used to find distinguishing TCR V-J signatures. Prospective prediction of ophthalmopathy was tested in an independent validation cohort of fewer than 20 hyperthyroidism patients and 15 to 17 patients who later progressed to ophthalmopathy. The 95 to 100 discovery patients were randomly divided into training and test sets at a 7:3 ratio. In more than 5 Graves' hyperthyroidism patients, the study also compared T-cell repertoires from thyroid tissue with T-cell repertoires from blood. After blood sampling, hyperthyroidism patients were treated with methimazole at a starting dose of 30 mg daily, and ophthalmopathy patients were treated with high-dose intravenous methylprednisolone. TCR Vbeta CDR3 sequencing of some 140 peripheral blood samples (roughly 43 ophthalmopathy, roughly 74 hyperthyroidism and roughly 17 progressor patients) is reported in the paper.

TCR beta CDR3 regions were amplified from RNA transcripts. The first round of RT-PCR for the TCR CDR3 was performed with the HTBI primer set and the Qiagen OneStep RT-PCR kit. Libraries were constructed in a second round of multiplex PCR, after which size selection and purification were carried out. The libraries were sequenced on an Illumina HiSeq2000 using paired-end 100 bp reads. Turning to the authors' computational methods: SOAPnuke was used to process the raw data, removing reads that contained adapters or uncalled bases, had a mean Phred below 15, or lacked an exact match to the constant primer or identifier. COPE v1.2.5 was used to merge high-quality paired reads, and clonotypes were defined as unique nucleotide sequences. MiTCR v1.1 was used to align the clonotypes against IMGT TRBV, TRBD and TRBJ reference segments. The analysis included only V-J combinations with a frequency above 0.0001, which together covered around 99% of the repertoires. A TCS score was defined as the ratio of F50 (clonal expansion) to E x V (chaos), with BLOSUM62-based TCRdist applied between CDR3 peptides within each V-J. Welch's t-statistics and random forest reduced 500 to 550 V-J features to 10 to 15, which were used in a naive Bayes classifier (R e1071). In TCRdb, the public reads were trimmed at Q25 with fastp and aligned with MiXCR, with productive beta chains retained. All rows with the same CDR3 protein become a single entry with the most common DNA and genes. The V and J calls follow TCRdb's processing rather than the paper's. This sample lists about 590,000 distinct CDR3 sequences; 15% to 19% were detected once. Around 7.5% of the sample is in the top ten clones.

This clonotype was recorded many times. Its antigen target is currently unknown. Base quality data are lacking; no much larger clone is found one base away. Reading the germline V gene (reference sequence) gives CDR1 LGHDT and CDR2 YNNKEL. Counted from cysteine to phenylalanine, this CDR3 has 15 amino acids. Only CDR3 DNA remains: 45 bases, in frame from the first base. Between the V and J ends, shortened by 3 bases and 2 bases respectively, the junction contains 11 bases. A patient counted as having stable Graves' hyperthyroidism if no progression to ophthalmopathy occurred over 18 months of follow-up. Hyperthyroidism patients were newly diagnosed, with disease duration under 2 months, and aged 18 to 65 years. Patients with uncontrolled infections, other autoimmune diseases, pregnancy or lactation were excluded. Diagnoses were based on clinical symptoms, serum thyroxine and TRAb, thyroid ultrasound and orbital computed tomography. PBMCs were separated from 7.5 to 10 ml of fresh peripheral blood using Ficoll-Paque density gradient centrifugation. Total RNA was extracted with Trizol reagent, and quality was checked on an Agilent 2100 Bioanalyzer.

What the authors observed across the whole study: Most expanded thyroid clonotypes (frequency above 0.001) were also detected in blood, a finding suggesting that blood repertoires may reflect thyroid immune responses. No statistical method was used to set the sample size in advance, and investigators knew the group allocation. In validation, the model predicted progression to ophthalmopathy with 55% to 71% sensitivity and about 73% specificity, a median of approximately 6.7 months before onset. A 13 V-J signature model separated ophthalmopathy from stable hyperthyroidism, with just over 85% sensitivity and about 81% specificity in cross-validation and 80%/75% in testing.

This sequence originates from a woman aged 30 to 39 with Graves' hyperthyroidism. The chain uses TRBV3-1 and TRBJ2-1; TRBD2 is a possible D gene, resting on 6 matching bases. The specimen sequenced was blood. The bases read TGTGCCAGCAGCCAGTCCGGGAGTCCCTACAATGAGCAGTTCTTC. Translated, this is CASSQSGSPYNEQFF.